This TCR beta chain was obtained from a study of control samples from healthy donors and cancer patients. Assay used: immunoSEQ multiplex PCR; TCRdb lists only in-frame clones, some missing. This table has roughly 180,000 clones, about 93% appearing once. The material sequenced was blood. The TCR sequence derives from a woman in her sixties in good health.

The CDR3 DNA sequence: TGTGCCAGCAGCCTTCCGGGACAGGGGGTGAAATTCACTGAAGCTTTCTTT. Amino acids: CASSLPGQGVKFTEAFF. The chain combines TRBV5-6 with TRBJ1-1; 11 bases map to TRBD1. This CDR3 has 17 amino acids. With V trimmed by 4 bases and J by 4 bases, 12 bases remained unmatched. Germline CDR1 SGHDT, CDR2 YYEEEE.